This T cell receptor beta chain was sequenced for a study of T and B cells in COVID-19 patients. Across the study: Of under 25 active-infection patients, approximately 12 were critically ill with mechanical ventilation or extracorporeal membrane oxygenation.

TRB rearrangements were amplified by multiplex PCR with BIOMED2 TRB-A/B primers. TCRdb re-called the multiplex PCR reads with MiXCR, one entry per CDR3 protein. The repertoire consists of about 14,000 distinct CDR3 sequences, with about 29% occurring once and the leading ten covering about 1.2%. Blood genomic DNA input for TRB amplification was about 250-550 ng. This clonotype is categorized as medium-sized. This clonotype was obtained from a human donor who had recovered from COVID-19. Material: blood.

The CDR3 loop is CASSYSRSEEQYF. DNA of the CDR3: TGTGCCAGCAGTTACTCTCGGAGTGAGGAGCAGTACTTC. This chain links TRBV6-2 or TRBV6-3 with TRBJ2-7; D is ambiguous. The V gene lost 0 bases and the J gene lost 7 bases, with 10 bases spanning the gap. Germline V gene sequence: CDR1 MNHEY, CDR2 SVGEGT. There are 13 residues in the CDR3.